The 13 T cell receptor beta chains below come from one sample, sequenced in a study of T-cell reconstitution after alpha-beta-depleted transplantation in children. Preparation of the TCRbeta library involved a method that used unique molecular identifiers. TCRdb reprocessed the PCR reads with MiXCR, giving one entry per CDR3 protein. The profile covers about 300,000 distinct CDR3 sequences, with around a tenth appearing a single time and over 6% taken by the ten largest. This material consisted of PBMCs, taken before TCRalphabeta/CD19-depleted stem cell transplant. The receptors derive from a boy younger than two with acute myeloid leukemia, due to receive a stem cell transplant.

The chain couples TRBV6-5 to TRBJ2-2, with 11 bases that match TRBD2. Trimming removed 0 bases from V and 4 bases from J; junction bases left unmatched: 7. The germline gives CDR1 MNHEY, CDR2 SVGAGI. This CDR3 is built from 18 residues. The CDR3 spells CASSYSKLAGVGTGELFF. The CDR3 DNA follows: TGTGCCAGCAGTTACTCGAAACTAGCGGGAGTAGGCACCGGGGAGCTGTTTTTT.

This clonotype was recorded at least ten times. The CDR3 coding sequence is TGTGCCAGCTCAGGGACAGTCCAGAGCTCCTATAATTCACCCCTCCACTTT. Translating it yields CASSGTVQSSYNSPLHF. The chain is built from TRBV18 and TRBJ1-6; 7 positions agree with TRBD1. Germline CDR1 is KGHSH and CDR2 is LQKENI. The ends lost 5 bases at V and 0 bases at J; junction bases unmatched: 7. The length of the CDR3 is 17 residues.

This clonotype showed up many times. V usage is TRBV7-2 and J usage is TRBJ2-1; 8 nucleotides line up with TRBD1. CDR1 is SGHTA, CDR2 FQGNSA, per germline. The V gene end was trimmed by 6 bases and the J gene end by 0 bases; junction bases not matched to a gene: 10. The CDR3 is 17 residues long. CDR3 nucleotides: TGTGCCAGCAGGTCAGGGGGCAGGACTCCCTCCTACAATGAGCAGTTCTTC. Protein sequence: CASRSGGRTPSYNEQFF. Combining the CDR3 with reference TRBV7-2 and TRBJ2-1 gives the whole variable domain GAGVSQSPSNKVTEKGKDVELRCDPISGHTALYWYRQSLGQGLEFLIYFQGNSAPDKSGLPSDRFSAERTGGSVSTLTIQRTQQEDSAVYLCASRSGGRTPSYNEQFFGPGTRLTVL.

On this clonotype: A much more abundant neighbour one base away suggests this may be a read error. The V gene is TRBV12-3 or TRBV12-4, the J gene TRBJ2-7; D call uncertain. V shed 3 bases and J shed 7 bases, with 7 bases lying between them. The CDR3 extends over 11 amino acids. The CDR3 loop is CASSFGKEQYF. The CDR3 DNA is TGTGCCAGCAGTTTTGGGAAGGAGCAGTACTTC.

The chain recombines TRBV10-3 with TRBJ2-3, with D perhaps matching TRBD2 (6 bases). CDR3 size: 16 residues. Trimming removed 6 bases at V and 1 base at J, with 17 bases between. From germline, CDR1 is ENHRY and CDR2 SYGVKD. The CDR3 DNA reads as TGTGCCATCAGCCCACGGGGGAGCGATGGCACAGATACGCAGTATTTT. Encoded protein: CAISPRGSDGTDTQYF.

This clonotype was counted at least ten times. The gene calls are TRBV29-1 and TRBJ2-7; D tentatively reads TRBD1 or TRBD2 (5 bases each). Trimming stripped 4 bases from V and 2 bases from J, with 18 bases between. This CDR3 region has 15 residues. Germline CDR1 reads SQVTM; CDR2 reads ANQGSEA. CDR3 loop: CSVGGKYAAPYEQYF. CDR3 nucleotides: TGCAGCGTTGGGGGGAAGTATGCTGCCCCCTACGAGCAGTACTTC.

This clonotype was detected ten times or more. The chain employs TRBV29-1 and TRBJ2-3; the D is unclear. The CDR3 is made up of 14 amino acids. The germline gives CDR1 SQVTM, CDR2 ANQGSEA. Trimming cost V 5 bases and J 2 bases, with 14 bases left between them. This CDR3 reads CSVLSQRTTDTQYF. The CDR3 DNA reads TGCAGCGTTCTGAGTCAAAGGACCACAGATACGCAGTATTTT.

Ten or more counts support this clonotype. This sequence joins TRBV5-1 and TRBJ2-3; D perhaps matches TRBD1 (6 bases). This CDR3 spans 16 amino acids. Trimming took 0 bases from V and 0 from J, leaving 11 bases between them. Germline V gives CDR1 SGHRS, CDR2 YFSETQ. The CDR3 DNA reads TGCGCCAGCAGCTTGGAGTTGGACAGAAGCACAGATACGCAGTATTTT. Encoded protein: CASSLELDRSTDTQYF.

The rearrangement links TRBV4-3 to TRBJ2-3; TRBD2 agrees at 10 bases. The germline gives CDR1 LGHNA, CDR2 YSLEER. CDR3 length: 16 residues. Unmatched junction bases numbered 1, after V lost 0 bases and J lost 1 base. The CDR3 nucleotides are TGCGCCAGCAGCCAAGATGGACTAGCGGGCACAGATACGCAGTATTTT. Translation: CASSQDGLAGTDTQYF.

This clonotype was observed a handful of times. The chain combines TRBV7-3 with TRBJ1-2, with 9 bases aligning to TRBD1. After removal of 4 bases from V and 3 bases from J, the junction contained 9 bases not matched to a gene. The germline gives CDR1 SGHTA, CDR2 FQGTGA. This CDR3 region has 16 residues. CDR3: CASSSPGQGEDYGYTF. The CDR3 region has the DNA TGTGCCAGCAGCTCGCCGGGACAGGGAGAGGACTATGGCTACACCTTC.

This clonotype was detected ten times or more. The chain combines TRBV24-1 with TRBJ2-1; D unclear. Trimming stripped 3 bases from V and 6 bases from J, with 14 bases between. Germline loops: CDR1 KGHDR, CDR2 SFDVKD. This CDR3 contains 15 residues. CDR3 DNA sequence: TGTGCCACCAGTGATCAGCAGCTATGGGGCAATGAGCAGTTCTTC. This codes for CATSDQQLWGNEQFF.

This clonotype was counted at least ten times. The rearrangement links TRBV20-1 to TRBJ1-1, with 7 bases identical to TRBD1. Germline V gene data show CDR1 as DFQATT and CDR2 as SNEGSKA (reference sequence). Unmatched junction bases numbered 6, after V lost 5 bases and J lost 6 bases. The CDR3 is made up of 12 amino acids. Here the CDR3 DNA reads TGCAGTGCTCGACAGGGTAACGCTGAAGCTTTCTTT. Amino acids: CSARQGNAEAFF.

This clonotype was counted ten times or more. This chain connects TRBV9 to TRBJ2-1; the D gene is possibly TRBD2 (5 bases). The V gene's germline CDR1 is SGDLS and CDR2 YYNGEE. V dropped 4 bases and J dropped 0 bases, with 14 bases sitting between them. The CDR3 contains 16 residues. In DNA, the CDR3 is TGTGCCAGCAGCCCAGAGGACTTGCCCTCCTACAATGAGCAGTTCTTC. As protein: CASSPEDLPSYNEQFF.